This T cell receptor (beta chain) was observed in a study of regulatory T cells in long-lasting Graves disease. The CDR3 has 14 amino acids. Trimming shortened V by 5 bases and J by 2 bases, and 12 bases separated the two germline ends. Germline CDR1 MDHEN, CDR2 SYDVKM. Study-wide results and caveats: TRBV28, TRBJ1-2 and TRBJ2-5 were segments that persistent disease favored.

With iRepertoire HTBI primers and Arm-PCR of CDR3 regions, TCR beta libraries were built. Using its own MiXCR run on the multiplex PCR reads, TCRdb lists one record per CDR3 protein. The sample has roughly 380,000 distinct CDR3 sequences, around 16% seen once. The time point was: newly diagnosed GD, antithyroid drugs for less than 3 months. The TCR library used RNA extracted from PBMCs. Graves' disease diagnosis was established per American Thyroid Association guidelines. Many counts were recorded for this clonotype. Its antigen is still unknown. The receptor's source is a female donor with Graves disease. This sample comprised peripheral blood mononuclear cells (PBMCs), obtained at new diagnosis, from a patient treated with antithyroid drugs. This chain links TRBV28 with TRBJ1-1, with a tentative D call TRBD1 (5 bases). The DNA for the CDR3 is TGTGCCAGCAGTCCCCCTAGGGACAACACTGAAGCTTTCTTT. It is translated as CASSPPRDNTEAFF.